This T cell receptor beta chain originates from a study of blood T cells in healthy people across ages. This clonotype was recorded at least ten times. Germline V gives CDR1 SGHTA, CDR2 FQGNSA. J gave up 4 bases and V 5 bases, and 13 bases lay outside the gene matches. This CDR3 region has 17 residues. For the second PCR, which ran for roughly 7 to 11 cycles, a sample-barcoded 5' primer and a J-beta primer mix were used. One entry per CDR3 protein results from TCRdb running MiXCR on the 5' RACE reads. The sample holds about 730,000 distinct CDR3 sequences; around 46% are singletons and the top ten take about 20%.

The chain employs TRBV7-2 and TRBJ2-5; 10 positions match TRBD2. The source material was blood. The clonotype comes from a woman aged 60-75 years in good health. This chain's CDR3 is CASSLTRAGGPGETQYF. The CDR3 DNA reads TGTGCCAGCAGCCTAACGAGAGCGGGAGGGCCTGGAGAGACCCAGTACTTC.